The rows below give T cell receptor beta chains drawn from one sample of a study of OX40 agonist ivuxolimab in advanced cancers. The table came from immunoSEQ multiplex PCR; TCRdb's copy has only in-frame clones and leaves some out. This sample has approximately 89,000 clones, with 70% to 90% found just once. This sample comprised CD4+ or CD8+ T cells sorted from blood, obtained in a trial of the OX40 agonist ivuxolimab. These receptors were taken from an adult with an advanced solid tumor such as melanoma, head and neck, liver or kidney cancer. Each CDR3 is given with its conserved first and last residue. The D gene is left open where the match is weak. Size tells how often a clone was seen (once, few, many) or the class of an expanded clone, and some rows leave it out.

. TRBJ1-5 . TRBV7-2 TGTGCCAGCAGCCCTACGGGGGCCGCTCAGCCCCAGCATTTT CASSPTGAAQPQHF
. TRBJ2-1 . TRBV27 TGTGCCAGCAGTTTAAGGGGGAATGAGCAGTTCTTC CASSLRGNEQFF
. TRBJ1-5 . TRBV28 TGTGCCAGCAGCCCCGGGGGGGGATCTCAGCCCCAGCATTTT CASSPGGGSQPQHF
. TRBJ2-3 . TRBV6-6 TGTGCCAGCAGTTACGCGGTGGATACGCAGTATTTT CASSYAVDTQYF
. TRBJ1-2 . TRBV6-1 TGTGCCAGCAGTGAAGAGGGGACCTATGGCTACACCTTC CASSEEGTYGYTF
. TRBJ1-4 . TRBV10-3 TGTGCCATCAGTGATGACAGTCAGACTGCAACTAATGAAAAACTGTTTTTT CAISDDSQTATNEKLFF
. TRBJ1-5 . TRBV19 TGTGCCAGTAGTATTGACAGTGATCAGCCCCAGCATTTT CASSIDSDQPQHF
. TRBJ1-4 . TRBV4-3 TGCGCCAGCAGCCACCTACCTGCAACTAATGAAAAACTGTTTTTT CASSHLPATNEKLFF
. TRBJ1-5 . TRBV6-1 TGTGCCACCCTGTCGGGGGCAGGTGGGGGACAGCCCCAGCATTTT CATLSGAGGGQPQHF
. TRBJ2-5 . TRBV6-5 TGTGCCAGCAGTAGGGACTTACAAGAGACCCAGTACTTC CASSRDLQETQYF
. TRBJ2-7 . TRBV6-5 TGTGCCAGCAGTGACACCTCCTACGAGCAGTACTTC CASSDTSYEQYF
. TRBJ1-1 many TRBV7-9 TGTGCCAGCGTAGCCCAACCGACGGAAGCTTTCTTT CASVAQPTEAFF
TRBD1 TRBJ1-2 . TRBV18 TGTGCCAGCTCACCGGGACAGAGCTATGGCTACACCTTC CASSPGQSYGYTF
. TRBJ2-5 . TRBV5-1 TGCGCCAGCAGGTCAGGGGATTTAGTGGCACAAGAGACCCAGTACTTC CASRSGDLVAQETQYF
TRBD1 TRBJ2-7 . TRBV18 TGTGCCAGCTCACCAACAGGGGGATACGAGCAGTACTTC CASSPTGGYEQYF
. TRBJ1-1 few TRBV9 TGTGCCAGCAGCGGAACGACAGGACACACTGAAGCTTTCTTT CASSGTTGHTEAFF
. TRBJ2-1 . TRBV5-1 TGCGCCAGCAGCAGTCCACCCGCAGTGTTAAAGTTCTTC CASSSPPAVLKFF
. TRBJ1-1 . TRBV9 TGTGCCAGCAGCGTAGTAGGGATCCACACTGAAGCTTTCTTT CASSVVGIHTEAFF
. TRBJ1-4 . TRBV14 TGTGCCAGCAGCCGCCGACAGGCAACTAATGAAAAACTGTTTTTT CASSRRQATNEKLFF
. TRBJ2-2 . TRBV5-1 TGCGCCAGCAGCTTGGGGGCCCTTCCCGGGGAGCTGTTTTTT CASSLGALPGELFF
. TRBJ1-1 . TRBV4-3 TGCGCCAGCAGCCAAAACTCCGGGGCACAGGAAGCTTTCTTT CASSQNSGAQEAFF
. TRBJ1-3 . TRBV5-6 TGTGCCAGCAGCTCCGGACCTGGAAACACCATATATTTT CASSSGPGNTIYF
. TRBJ1-5 few TRBV18 TGTGCCAGCTCACCGGGGGGTGAAGTCGGATCCCCCCAGCATTTT CASSPGGEVGSPQHF
. TRBJ2-3 once TRBV5-1 TGCGCCAGCAGCCACGGGACACCGAGCACAGATACGCAGTATTTT CASSHGTPSTDTQYF
. TRBJ2-7 once TRBV11-2 TGTGCCAGCAGCTTAGCAGGGAAGCCCTACGAGCAGTACTTC CASSLAGKPYEQYF
TRBD2 TRBJ2-3 . TRBV10-3 TGTGCCATGGCCTCCGGCGGGGGTCGGACAGATACGCAGTATTTT CAMASGGGRTDTQYF
. TRBJ1-6 . TRBV6-1 TGTGCCAGTAGGACCAGTTATAATTCACCCCTCCACTTT CASRTSYNSPLHF
. TRBJ2-2 . TRBV7-2 TGTGCCAGCAGCCGCCGGGCGGGACCCACCGGGGAGCTGTTTTTT CASSRRAGPTGELFF
. TRBJ2-7 . TRBV7-9 TGTGCCAGCATCCCCGGGGGGCCTTTATCCTACGAGCAGTACTTC CASIPGGPLSYEQYF
. TRBJ2-1 . TRBV14 TGTGCCAGCAGCTCAATCCGGGAATTCAATGAGCAGTTCTTC CASSSIREFNEQFF
. TRBJ1-2 few TRBV18 TGTGCCAGCTCACCCGGAATTGGGACAAGGGCTGGCTACACCTTC CASSPGIGTRAGYTF
TRBD1 TRBJ2-7 . TRBV7-2 TGTGCCAGCAGCTTATTGGGACAGGGGGGAAGCGAGCAGTACTTC CASSLLGQGGSEQYF
. TRBJ2-4 . TRBV18 TGTGCCAGCTCACCACCAACCCGACCGGACATTCAGTACTTC CASSPPTRPDIQYF
. TRBJ1-2 . TRBV2 TGTGCCAGCAAAGGACAGCCCGCTAACTATGGCTACACCTTC CASKGQPANYGYTF
TRBD1 TRBJ2-7 . TRBV11-2 TGTGCCAGCACCCAGGGGACAGGGGGACGCGAGCAGTACTTC CASTQGTGGREQYF
TRBD1 TRBJ2-1 once TRBV19 TGTGCCAGTAGTTGGACAGGGAAGAGGGGCAATGAGCAGTTCTTC CASSWTGKRGNEQFF
. TRBJ2-2 . TRBV28 TGTGCCAGCAGTTTATGGGGGGCCCCAAACACCGGGGAGCTGTTTTTT CASSLWGAPNTGELFF